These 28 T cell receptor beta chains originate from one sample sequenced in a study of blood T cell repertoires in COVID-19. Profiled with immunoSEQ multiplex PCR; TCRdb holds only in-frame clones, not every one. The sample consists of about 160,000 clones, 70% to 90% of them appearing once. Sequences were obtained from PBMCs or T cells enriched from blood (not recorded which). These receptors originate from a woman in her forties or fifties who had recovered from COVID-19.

The CDR3 DNA reads as TGTGCCAGCAGCTTAGGGACTAGCGGGGGGAAGGAGCTGTTTTTT. It is translated as CASSLGTSGGKELFF. The V and J genes are TRBV7-2 and TRBJ2-2; 14 bases line up with TRBD2. J gave up 10 bases and V 1 base, and 2 bases lay outside the gene matches. The V gene's germline CDR1 is SGHTA and CDR2 FQGNSA. The length of the CDR3 is 15 residues.

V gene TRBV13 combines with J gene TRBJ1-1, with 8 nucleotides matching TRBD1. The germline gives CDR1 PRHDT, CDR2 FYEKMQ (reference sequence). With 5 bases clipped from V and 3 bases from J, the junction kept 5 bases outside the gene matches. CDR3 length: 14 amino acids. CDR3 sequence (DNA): TGTGCCAGCAGCCCACAGGGGGGACACACTGAAGCTTTCTTT. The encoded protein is CASSPQGGHTEAFF.

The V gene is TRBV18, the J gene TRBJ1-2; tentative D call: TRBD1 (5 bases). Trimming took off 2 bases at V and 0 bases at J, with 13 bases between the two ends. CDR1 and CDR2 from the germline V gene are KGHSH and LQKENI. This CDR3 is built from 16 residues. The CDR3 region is CASSPKSGRANYGYTF. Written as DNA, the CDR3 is TGTGCCAGCTCACCAAAATCAGGCAGGGCTAACTATGGCTACACCTTC.

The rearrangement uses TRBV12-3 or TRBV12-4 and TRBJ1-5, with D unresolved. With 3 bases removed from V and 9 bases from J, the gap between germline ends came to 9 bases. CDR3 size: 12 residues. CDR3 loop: CASSFPEGPQHF. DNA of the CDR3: TGTGCCAGCAGTTTCCCGGAGGGGCCCCAGCATTTT.

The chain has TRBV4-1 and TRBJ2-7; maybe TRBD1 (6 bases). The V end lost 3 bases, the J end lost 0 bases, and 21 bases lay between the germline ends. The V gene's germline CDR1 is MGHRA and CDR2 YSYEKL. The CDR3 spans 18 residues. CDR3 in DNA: TGCGCCAGCAGCCAGTACCGGGACACGTCCCTCAACTCCTACGAGCAGTACTTC. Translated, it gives CASSQYRDTSLNSYEQYF.

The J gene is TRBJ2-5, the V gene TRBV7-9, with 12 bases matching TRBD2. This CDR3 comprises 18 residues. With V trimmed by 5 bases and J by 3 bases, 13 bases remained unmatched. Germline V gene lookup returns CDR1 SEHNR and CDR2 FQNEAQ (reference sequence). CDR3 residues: CASSSTSGGRLEEETQYF. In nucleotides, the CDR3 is TGTGCCAGCAGCAGTACTAGCGGGGGGCGGCTGGAGGAAGAGACCCAGTACTTC.

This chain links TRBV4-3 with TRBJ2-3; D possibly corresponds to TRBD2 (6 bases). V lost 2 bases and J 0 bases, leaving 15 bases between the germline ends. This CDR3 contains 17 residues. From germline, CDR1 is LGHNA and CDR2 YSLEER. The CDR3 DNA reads TGCGCCAGCAGCCAACTAGCTGGAGGGTCCAGCACAGATACGCAGTATTTT. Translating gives CASSQLAGGSSTDTQYF.

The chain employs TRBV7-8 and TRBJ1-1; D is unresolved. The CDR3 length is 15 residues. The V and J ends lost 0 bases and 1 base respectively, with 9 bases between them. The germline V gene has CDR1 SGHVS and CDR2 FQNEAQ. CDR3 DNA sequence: TGTGCCAGCAGCTTAGCGCTATCAGGGAACACTGAAGCTTTCTTT. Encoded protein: CASSLALSGNTEAFF.

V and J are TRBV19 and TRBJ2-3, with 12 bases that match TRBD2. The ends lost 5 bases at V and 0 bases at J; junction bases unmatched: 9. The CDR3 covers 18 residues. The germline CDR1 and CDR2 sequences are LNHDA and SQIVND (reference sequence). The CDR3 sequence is CASSERTSGETSTDTQYF. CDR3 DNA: TGTGCCAGTAGTGAGAGGACTAGCGGGGAGACTAGCACAGATACGCAGTATTTT.

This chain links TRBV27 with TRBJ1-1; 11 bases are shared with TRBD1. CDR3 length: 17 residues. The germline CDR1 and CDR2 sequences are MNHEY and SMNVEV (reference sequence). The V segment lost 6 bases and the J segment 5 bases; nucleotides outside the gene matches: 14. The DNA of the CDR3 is TGTGCCAGCAGCTCAGTCAGCCCGGGACAGGGGGTAACTGAAGCTTTCTTT. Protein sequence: CASSSVSPGQGVTEAFF.

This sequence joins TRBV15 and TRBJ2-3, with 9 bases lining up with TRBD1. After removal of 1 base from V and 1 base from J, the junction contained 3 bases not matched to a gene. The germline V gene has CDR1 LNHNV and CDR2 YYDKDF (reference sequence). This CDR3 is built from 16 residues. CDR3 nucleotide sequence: TGTGCCACCAGCAGAGGGGGACAGGGAGGCACAGATACGCAGTATTTT. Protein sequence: CATSRGGQGGTDTQYF.

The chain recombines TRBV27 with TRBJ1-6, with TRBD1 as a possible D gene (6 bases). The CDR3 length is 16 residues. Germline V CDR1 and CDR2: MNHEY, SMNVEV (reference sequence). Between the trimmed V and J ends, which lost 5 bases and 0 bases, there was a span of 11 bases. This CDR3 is CASSATGSSYNSPLHF. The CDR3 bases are TGTGCCAGCAGTGCCACAGGGAGCTCCTATAATTCACCCCTCCACTTT.

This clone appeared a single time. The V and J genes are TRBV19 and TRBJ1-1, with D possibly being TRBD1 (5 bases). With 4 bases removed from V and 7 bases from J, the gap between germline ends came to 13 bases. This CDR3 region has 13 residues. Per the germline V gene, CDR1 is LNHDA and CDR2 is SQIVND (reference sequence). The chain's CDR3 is CASSTQRQFEAFF. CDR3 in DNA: TGTGCCAGTAGTACCCAACGACAGTTTGAAGCTTTCTTT. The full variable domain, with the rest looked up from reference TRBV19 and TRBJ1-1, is DGGITQSPKYLFRKEGQNVTLSCEQNLNHDAMYWYRQDPGQGLRLIYYSQIVNDFQKGDIAEGYSVSREKKESFPLTVTSAQKNPTAFYLCASSTQRQFEAFFGQGTRLTVV.

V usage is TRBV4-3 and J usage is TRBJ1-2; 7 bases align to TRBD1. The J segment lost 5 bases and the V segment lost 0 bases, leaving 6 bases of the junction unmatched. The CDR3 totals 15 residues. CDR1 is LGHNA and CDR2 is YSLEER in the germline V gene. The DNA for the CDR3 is TGCGCCAGCAGCCAAGAGGCAGGGGGACCTTATGGCTACACCTTC. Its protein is CASSQEAGGPYGYTF.

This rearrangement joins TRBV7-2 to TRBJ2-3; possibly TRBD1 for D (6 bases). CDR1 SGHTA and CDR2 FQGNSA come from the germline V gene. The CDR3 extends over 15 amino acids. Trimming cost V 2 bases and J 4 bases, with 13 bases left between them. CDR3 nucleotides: TGTGCCAGCAGCTTAATAGCAGGGGTCCCAGATACGCAGTATTTT. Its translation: CASSLIAGVPDTQYF.

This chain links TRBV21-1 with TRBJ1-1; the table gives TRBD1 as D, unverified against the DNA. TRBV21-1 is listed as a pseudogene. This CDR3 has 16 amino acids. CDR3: CASSKFRGRGSTEAFF. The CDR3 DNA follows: TGTGCCAGCAGCAAATTTAGGGGGCGCGGAAGCACTGAAGCTTTCTTT.

The CDR3 nucleotides read TGTGCCAGCGGAACGACAGGGGTAGGGACTGAAGCTTTCTTT. Amino acid sequence: CASGTTGVGTEAFF. The chain joins TRBV27 to TRBJ1-1; 8 bases agree with TRBD1. Germline CDR1 and CDR2: MNHEY and SMNVEV (reference sequence). The V gene end was trimmed by 8 bases and the J gene end by 5 bases; junction bases not matched to a gene: 10. CDR3 length: 14 amino acids.

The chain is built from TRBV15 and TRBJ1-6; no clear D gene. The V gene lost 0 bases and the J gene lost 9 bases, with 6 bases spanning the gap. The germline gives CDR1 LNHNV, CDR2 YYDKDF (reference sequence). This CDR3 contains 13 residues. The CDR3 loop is CATSRDPGSPLHF. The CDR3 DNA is TGTGCCACCAGCAGAGATCCGGGTTCACCCCTCCACTTT.

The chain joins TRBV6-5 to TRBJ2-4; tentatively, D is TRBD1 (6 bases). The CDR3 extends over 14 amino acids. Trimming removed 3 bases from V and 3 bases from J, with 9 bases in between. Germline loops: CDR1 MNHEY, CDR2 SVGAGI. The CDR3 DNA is TGTGCCAGCAGTTATGACAGGCTCAAAAACATTCAGTACTTC. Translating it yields CASSYDRLKNIQYF.

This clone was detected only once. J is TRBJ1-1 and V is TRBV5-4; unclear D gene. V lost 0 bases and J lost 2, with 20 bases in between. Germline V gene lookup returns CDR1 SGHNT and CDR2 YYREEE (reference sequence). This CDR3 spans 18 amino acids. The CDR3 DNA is TGTGCCAGCAGCTTGGCGGGGTTGGGGTTTTCAGGAAACACTGAAGCTTTCTTT. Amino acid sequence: CASSLAGLGFSGNTEAFF.

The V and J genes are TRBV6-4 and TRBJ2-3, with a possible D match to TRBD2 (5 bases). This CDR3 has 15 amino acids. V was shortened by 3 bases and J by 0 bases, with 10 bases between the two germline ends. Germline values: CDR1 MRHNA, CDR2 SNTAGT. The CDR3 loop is CASSEAAGSTDTQYF. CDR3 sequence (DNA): TGTGCCAGCAGTGAGGCCGCGGGTAGCACAGATACGCAGTATTTT.

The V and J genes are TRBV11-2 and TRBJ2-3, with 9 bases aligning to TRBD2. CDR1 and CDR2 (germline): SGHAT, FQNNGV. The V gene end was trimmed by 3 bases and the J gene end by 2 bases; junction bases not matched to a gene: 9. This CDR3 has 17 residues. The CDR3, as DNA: TGTGCCAGCAGCTTCCCCGGGGTAGCGGGGGCCACAGATACGCAGTATTTT. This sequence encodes CASSFPGVAGATDTQYF.

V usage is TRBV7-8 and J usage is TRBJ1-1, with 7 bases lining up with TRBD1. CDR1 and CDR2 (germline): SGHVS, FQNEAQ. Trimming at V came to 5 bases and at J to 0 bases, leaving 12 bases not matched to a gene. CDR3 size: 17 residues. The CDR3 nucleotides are TGTGCCAGCAGCCCCCACGCCGGGACAGCCATGAACACTGAAGCTTTCTTT. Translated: CASSPHAGTAMNTEAFF. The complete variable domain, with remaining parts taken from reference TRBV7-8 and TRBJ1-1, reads GAGVSQSPRYKVAKRGQDVALRCDPISGHVSLFWYQQALGQGPEFLTYFQNEAQLDKSGLPSDRFFAERPEGSVSTLKIQRTQQEDSAVYLCASSPHAGTAMNTEAFFGQGTRLTVV.

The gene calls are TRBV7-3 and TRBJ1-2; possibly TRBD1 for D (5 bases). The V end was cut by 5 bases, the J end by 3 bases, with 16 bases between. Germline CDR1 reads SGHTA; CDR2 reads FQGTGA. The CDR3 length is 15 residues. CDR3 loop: CASSPGPAGDYGYTF. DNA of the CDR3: TGTGCCAGCAGCCCGGGACCCGCGGGGGACTATGGCTACACCTTC.

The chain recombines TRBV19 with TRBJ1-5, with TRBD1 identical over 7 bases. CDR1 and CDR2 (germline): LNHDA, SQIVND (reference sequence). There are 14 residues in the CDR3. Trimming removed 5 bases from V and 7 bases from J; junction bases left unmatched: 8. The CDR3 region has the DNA TGTGCCAGTAGTCCACGACAGGGCGAACAGCCCCAGCATTTT. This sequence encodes CASSPRQGEQPQHF.

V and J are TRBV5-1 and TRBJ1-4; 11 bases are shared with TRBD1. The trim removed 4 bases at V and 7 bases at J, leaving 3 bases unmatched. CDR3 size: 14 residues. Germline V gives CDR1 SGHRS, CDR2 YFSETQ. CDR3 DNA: TGCGCCAGCAGCACGGACAGGGGGCGTGAAAAACTGTTTTTT. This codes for CASSTDRGREKLFF.

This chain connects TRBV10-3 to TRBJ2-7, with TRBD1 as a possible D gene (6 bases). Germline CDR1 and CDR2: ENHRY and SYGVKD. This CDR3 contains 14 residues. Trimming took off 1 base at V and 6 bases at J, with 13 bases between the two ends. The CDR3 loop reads CAISEFIQGAEQYF. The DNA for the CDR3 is TGTGCCATCAGTGAGTTTATACAGGGCGCCGAGCAGTACTTC.

CDR3 sequence: CASSYQVPSGTGRYEQYF. DNA for the CDR3: TGTGCCAGCAGCTACCAAGTACCCTCCGGGACAGGGCGATACGAGCAGTACTTC. This chain joins TRBV7-2 and TRBJ2-7, with 9 bases that match TRBD1. Germline values: CDR1 SGHTA, CDR2 FQGNSA. The CDR3 sequence is 18 residues long. Trimming took 4 bases from V and 4 from J; bases not matched to a gene: 17.